This T cell receptor beta chain was sequenced in a study of blood T cells in healthy people across ages. Whole-study findings and limits: It was held that the diversity estimates obtained from one million T cells were underestimates. Naive CD4+ cell counts and diversity both ran higher in long-lived than in aged donors.

There are a few counts of this clonotype. The antigen is unknown. Compared with germline, one end of the junction differs, possibly owing to a read error. In germline, CDR1 is MNHNS, CDR2 SASEGT. CDR3 length equals 14 residues. Each donor was a healthy Caucasian individual from Russia, aged roughly 6 to 100. Drawing of peripheral blood yielded approximately 10 milliliters from each donor. Primers used in a second PCR of roughly 6 to 12 cycles were a sample-barcoded 5' primer and a J-beta primer mix. TCRdb processed the 5' RACE reads anew with MiXCR; each CDR3 protein has one entry. The table shows 450,000 to 700,000 distinct CDR3 sequences, with 27% occurring only once.

The receptor was isolated from a woman aged 70-85 years in good health. Source material: blood. This rearrangement joins TRBV6-1 to TRBJ2-5; 13 nucleotides agree with TRBD2. Gene TRBJ2-1 matches the end of the DNA better, so the J call may be wrong. The CDR3 sequence: CAIFTSGGAGEQFF. The CDR3, as DNA: TGCGCCATCTTCACTAGCGGGGGGGCAGGTGAGCAGTTCTTC.